The entry below gives a single TCR beta chain sequence along with its context. Its cognate antigen is unknown. The PCR employed 60 Vbeta primers together with 13 Jbeta primers. The method was immunoSEQ multiplex PCR; TCRdb's version includes in-frame clones alone and lacks a portion of them. The sample totals some 200,000 clones. This record comes from a study of cytomegalovirus exposure and HLA in healthy donors. General study results and limits: Accurate prediction of most subjects' HLA-A and HLA-B alleles from TCR beta sequences was reported. Several of the most significant clusters appeared linked to common viral pathogens, based on a later analysis.

Trimming at V came to 1 base and at J to 11 bases, leaving 10 bases not matched to a gene. Germline V gives CDR1 SGDLS, CDR2 YYNGEE. The CDR3 length is 14 residues. The sequence came from a girl aged 2-10 years in good health and CMV-seropositive. The source material was PBMCs. The V gene is TRBV9, the J gene TRBJ2-7; 9 positions agree with TRBD2. The CDR3 nucleotides read TGTGCCAGCAGCGTAAACTCGGCTAGCGGGACCAAGTACTTC. It yields the protein CASSVNSASGTKYF.